The T cell receptor (beta chain) described here comes from a study of blood T cell repertoires in COVID-19. Profiling relied on immunoSEQ multiplex PCR, and the TCRdb table lists in-frame clones only, not all of them. The profile covers roughly 180,000 clones, with less than 85% appearing a single time and 7.5% to 8.5% taken by the ten largest. Material for sequencing was peripheral blood. The origin of this receptor is a woman aged 55-70 years with COVID-19, enrolled during active disease.

The CDR3 bases are TGTGCCAGCAGCTTCCAACGGGACACCTCCCTTCGTGGCTACACCTTC. Its protein is CASSFQRDTSLRGYTF. The V gene is TRBV7-9, the J gene TRBJ1-2, with TRBD1 as a possible D gene (6 bases). V lost 3 bases, J lost 7 bases, and 21 bases lay in between. This CDR3 has 16 residues. CDR1 is SEHNR, CDR2 FQNEAQ, per germline (reference sequence).